One T cell receptor (beta chain) is described in this entry. Germline CDR1 SGHDT, CDR2 YYEEEE. Trimming cost V 2 bases and J 3 bases; bases outside gene matches: 11. This CDR3 is built from 16 residues. The data were taken from a study of blood T cell repertoires in COVID-19. Original processing notes: Amplification from reference gene primers served as the basis for estimated nucleated cell counts. Sequenced by immunoSEQ multiplex PCR; TCRdb stores in-frame clones only, minus some. V and J calls and clone size come straight from that table; D and trimming were deduced from the DNA. The repertoire holds tens of thousands of clones, about 90% seen once, with approximately 6.4% in the top ten.

What was sequenced was peripheral blood. The chain joins TRBV5-6 to TRBJ2-7, with 7 nucleotides matching TRBD2. This clonotype originated in a man aged 70-80 years with active COVID-19. The CDR3 bases are TGTGCCAGCAGCTTATCGGCGGGGGTCACCTTCTACGAGCAGTACTTC. It yields the protein CASSLSAGVTFYEQYF.